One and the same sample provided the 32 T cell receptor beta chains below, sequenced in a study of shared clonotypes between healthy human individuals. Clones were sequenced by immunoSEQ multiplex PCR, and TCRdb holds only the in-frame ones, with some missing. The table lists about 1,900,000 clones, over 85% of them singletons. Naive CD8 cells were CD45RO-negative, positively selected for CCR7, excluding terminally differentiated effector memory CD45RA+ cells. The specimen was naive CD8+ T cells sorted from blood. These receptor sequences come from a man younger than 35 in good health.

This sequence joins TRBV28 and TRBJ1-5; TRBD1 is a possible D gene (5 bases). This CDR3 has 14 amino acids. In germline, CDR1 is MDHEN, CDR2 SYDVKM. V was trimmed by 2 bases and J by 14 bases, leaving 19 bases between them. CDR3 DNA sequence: TGTGCCAGCAGTTTAATAACAGGAGAACTTATAAAGCATTTT. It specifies CASSLITGELIKHF.

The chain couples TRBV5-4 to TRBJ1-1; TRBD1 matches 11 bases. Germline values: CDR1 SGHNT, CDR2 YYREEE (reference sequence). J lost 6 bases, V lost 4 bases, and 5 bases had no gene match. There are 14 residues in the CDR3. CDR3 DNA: TGTGCCAGCAGCACACAGGACAGGGGGCCTGAAGCTTTCTTT. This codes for CASSTQDRGPEAFF.

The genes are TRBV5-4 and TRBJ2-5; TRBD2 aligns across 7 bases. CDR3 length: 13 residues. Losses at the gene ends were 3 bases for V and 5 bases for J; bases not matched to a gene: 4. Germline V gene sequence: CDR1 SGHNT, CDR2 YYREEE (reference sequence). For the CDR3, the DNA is TGTGCCAGCAGCTCCTGGGGGGGGGAGACCCAGTACTTC. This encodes CASSSWGGETQYF.

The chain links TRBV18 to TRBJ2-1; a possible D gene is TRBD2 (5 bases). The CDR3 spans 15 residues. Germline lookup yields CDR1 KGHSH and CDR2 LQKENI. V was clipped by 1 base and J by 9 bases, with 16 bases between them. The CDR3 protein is CASSPREWGVGEQFF. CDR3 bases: TGTGCCAGCTCACCACGGGAGTGGGGTGTCGGTGAGCAGTTCTTC. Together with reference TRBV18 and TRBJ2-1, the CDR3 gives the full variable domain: NAGVMQNPRHLVRRRGQEARLRCSPMKGHSHVYWYRQLPEEGLKFMVYLQKENIIDESGMPKERFSAEFPKEGPSILRIQQVVRGDSAAYFCASSPREWGVGEQFFGPGTRLTVL.

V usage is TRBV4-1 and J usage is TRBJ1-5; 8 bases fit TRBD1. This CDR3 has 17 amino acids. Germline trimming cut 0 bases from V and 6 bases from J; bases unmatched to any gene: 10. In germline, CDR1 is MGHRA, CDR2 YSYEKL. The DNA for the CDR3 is TGCGCCAGCAGCCAAGAGGTAAACGGACAGGGAATTCAGCCCCAGCATTTT. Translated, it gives CASSQEVNGQGIQPQHF.

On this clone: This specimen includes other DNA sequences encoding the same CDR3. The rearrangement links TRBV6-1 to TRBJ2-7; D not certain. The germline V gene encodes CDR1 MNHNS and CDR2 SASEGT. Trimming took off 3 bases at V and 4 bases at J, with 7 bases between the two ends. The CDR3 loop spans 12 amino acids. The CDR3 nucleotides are TGTGCCAGCAGTGACCCAGGTTACGAGCAGTACTTC. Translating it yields CASSDPGYEQYF.

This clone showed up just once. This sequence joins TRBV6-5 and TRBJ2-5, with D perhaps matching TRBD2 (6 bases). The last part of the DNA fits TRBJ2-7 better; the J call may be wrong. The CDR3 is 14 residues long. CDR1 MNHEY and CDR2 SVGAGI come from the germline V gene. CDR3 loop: CASSWNPGGDEQYF. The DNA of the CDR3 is TGTGCCAGCAGCTGGAACCCTGGAGGGGACGAGCAGTACTTC.

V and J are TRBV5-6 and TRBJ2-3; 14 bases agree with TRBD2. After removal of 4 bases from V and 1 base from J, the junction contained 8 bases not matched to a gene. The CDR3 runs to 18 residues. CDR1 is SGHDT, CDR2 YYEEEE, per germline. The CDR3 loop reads CASSPVPGLAGGTDTQYF. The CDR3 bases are TGTGCCAGCAGCCCGGTCCCGGGACTAGCGGGGGGCACAGATACGCAGTATTTT.

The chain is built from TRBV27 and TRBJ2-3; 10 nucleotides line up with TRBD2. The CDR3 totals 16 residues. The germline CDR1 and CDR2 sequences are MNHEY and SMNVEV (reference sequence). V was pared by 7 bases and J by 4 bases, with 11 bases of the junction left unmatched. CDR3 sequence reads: CASTPLTAGGPDTQYF. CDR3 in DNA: TGTGCCAGCACCCCCCTCACAGCGGGAGGGCCAGATACGCAGTATTTT.

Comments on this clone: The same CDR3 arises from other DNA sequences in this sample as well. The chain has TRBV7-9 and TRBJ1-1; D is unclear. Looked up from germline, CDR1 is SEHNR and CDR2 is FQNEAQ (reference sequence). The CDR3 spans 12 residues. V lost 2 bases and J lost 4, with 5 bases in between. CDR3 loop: CASSLFPTEAFF. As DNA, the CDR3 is TGTGCCAGCAGCTTATTCCCCACTGAAGCTTTCTTT.

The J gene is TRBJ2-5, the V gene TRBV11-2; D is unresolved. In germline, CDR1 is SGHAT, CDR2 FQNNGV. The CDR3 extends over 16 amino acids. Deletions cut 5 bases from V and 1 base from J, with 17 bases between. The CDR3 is CASSALTASSQETQYF. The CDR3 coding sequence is TGTGCCAGCAGCGCCCTTACCGCCTCTAGCCAAGAGACCCAGTACTTC.

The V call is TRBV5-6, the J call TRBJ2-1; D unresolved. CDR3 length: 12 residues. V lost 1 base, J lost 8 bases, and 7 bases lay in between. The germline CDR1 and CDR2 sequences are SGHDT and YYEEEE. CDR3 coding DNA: TGTGCCAGCAGCTTGTGGACCGATGAGCAGTTCTTC. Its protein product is CASSLWTDEQFF.

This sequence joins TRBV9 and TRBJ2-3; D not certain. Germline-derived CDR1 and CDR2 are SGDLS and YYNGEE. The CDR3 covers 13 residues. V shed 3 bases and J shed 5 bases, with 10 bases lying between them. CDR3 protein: CASSAFLGDTQYF. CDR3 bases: TGTGCCAGCAGCGCCTTCCTAGGAGATACGCAGTATTTT.

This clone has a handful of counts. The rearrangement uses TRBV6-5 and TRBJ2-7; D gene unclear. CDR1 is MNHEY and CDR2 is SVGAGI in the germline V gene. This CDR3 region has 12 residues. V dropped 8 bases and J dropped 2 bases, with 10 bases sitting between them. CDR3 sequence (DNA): TGTGCCAGCGGCACACTCCCCTACGAGCAGTACTTC. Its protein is CASGTLPYEQYF.

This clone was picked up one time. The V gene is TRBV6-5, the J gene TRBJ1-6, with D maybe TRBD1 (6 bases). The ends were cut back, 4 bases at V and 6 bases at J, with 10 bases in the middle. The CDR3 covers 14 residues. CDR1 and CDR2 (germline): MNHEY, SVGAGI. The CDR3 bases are TGTGCCAGCAGTTCTCTGGACAGTAATTCACCCCTCCACTTT. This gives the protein CASSSLDSNSPLHF.

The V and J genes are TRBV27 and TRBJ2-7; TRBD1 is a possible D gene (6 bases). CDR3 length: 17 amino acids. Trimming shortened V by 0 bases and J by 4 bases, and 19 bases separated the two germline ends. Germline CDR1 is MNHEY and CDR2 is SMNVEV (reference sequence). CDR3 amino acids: CASSLSAGDARIYEQYF. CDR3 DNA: TGTGCCAGCAGTTTATCGGCAGGGGACGCAAGAATTTACGAGCAGTACTTC.

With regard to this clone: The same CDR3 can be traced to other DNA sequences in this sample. The CDR3 DNA reads TGTGCCAGCAGCTTAGATCCGGGAGGAACCTACGAGCAGTACTTC. Its protein is CASSLDPGGTYEQYF. The chain employs TRBV7-9 and TRBJ2-7; 7 positions agree with TRBD2. Per the germline V gene, CDR1 is SEHNR and CDR2 is FQNEAQ (reference sequence). V dropped 1 base and J dropped 2; count of bases not matched to a gene: 5. CDR3 size: 15 residues. Variable domain in full (rest from reference TRBV7-9 and TRBJ2-7): DTGVSQNPRHKITKRGQNVTFRCDPISEHNRLYWYRQTLGQGPEFLTYFQNEAQLEKSRLLSDRFSAERPKGSFSTLEIQRTEQGDSAMYLCASSLDPGGTYEQYFGPGTRLTVT.

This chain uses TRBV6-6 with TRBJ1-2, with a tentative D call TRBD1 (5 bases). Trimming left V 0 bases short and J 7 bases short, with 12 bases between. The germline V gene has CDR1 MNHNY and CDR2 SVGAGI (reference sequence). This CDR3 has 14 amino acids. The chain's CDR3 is CASSYSSEGIGYTF. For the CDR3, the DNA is TGTGCCAGCAGTTACTCGAGTGAGGGGATTGGCTACACCTTC.

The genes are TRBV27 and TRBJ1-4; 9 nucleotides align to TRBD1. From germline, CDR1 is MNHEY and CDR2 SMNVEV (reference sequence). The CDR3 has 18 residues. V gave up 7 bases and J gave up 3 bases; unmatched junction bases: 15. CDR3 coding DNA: TGTGCCAGCACCATCACCCGGGACAGGGTCTCAGCTAATGAAAAACTGTTTTTT. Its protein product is CASTITRDRVSANEKLFF. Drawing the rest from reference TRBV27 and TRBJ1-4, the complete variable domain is EAQVTQNPRYLITVTGKKLTVTCSQNMNHEYMSWYRQDPGLGLRQIYYSMNVEVTDKGDVPEGYKVSRKEKRNFPLILESPSPNQTSLYFCASTITRDRVSANEKLFFGSGTQLSVL.

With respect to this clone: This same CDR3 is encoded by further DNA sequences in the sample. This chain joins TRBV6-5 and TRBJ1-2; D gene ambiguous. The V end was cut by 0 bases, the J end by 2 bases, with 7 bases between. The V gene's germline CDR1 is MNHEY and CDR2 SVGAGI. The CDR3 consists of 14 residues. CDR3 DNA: TGTGCCAGCAGTTACTCGTCGGGGAACTATGGCTACACCTTC. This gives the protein CASSYSSGNYGYTF.

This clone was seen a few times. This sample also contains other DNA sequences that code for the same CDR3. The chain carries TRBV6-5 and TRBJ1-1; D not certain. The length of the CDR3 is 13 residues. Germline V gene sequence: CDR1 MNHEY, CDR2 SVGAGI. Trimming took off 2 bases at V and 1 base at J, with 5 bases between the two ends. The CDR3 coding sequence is TGTGCCAGCAGTTACGTACAGAACACTGAAGCTTTCTTT. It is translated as CASSYVQNTEAFF.

CDR3 DNA: TGTGCCTGGAGTGGGGTAGCGGGAGTTGAGCAGTTCTTC. Translation: CAWSGVAGVEQFF. The V and J genes are TRBV30 and TRBJ2-1, with 9 bases matching TRBD2. The V and J ends lost 1 base and 9 bases, in that order; junction bases with no gene match: 4. Germline CDR1 reads GTSNPN; CDR2 reads SVGIG (reference sequence). The length of the CDR3 is 13 residues.

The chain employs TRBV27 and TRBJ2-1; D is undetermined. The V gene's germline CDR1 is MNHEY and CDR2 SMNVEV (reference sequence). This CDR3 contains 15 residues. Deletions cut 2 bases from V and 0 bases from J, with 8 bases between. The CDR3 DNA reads TGTGCCAGCAGTTTAGGGCCTTTCTCCTACAATGAGCAGTTCTTC. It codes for CASSLGPFSYNEQFF.

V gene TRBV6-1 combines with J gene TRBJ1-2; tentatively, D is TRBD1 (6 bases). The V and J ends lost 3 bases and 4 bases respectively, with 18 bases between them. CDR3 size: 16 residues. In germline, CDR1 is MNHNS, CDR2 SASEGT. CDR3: CASSEDFGGGSYGYTF. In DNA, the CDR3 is TGTGCCAGCAGTGAGGATTTTGGGGGGGGCTCCTATGGCTACACCTTC.

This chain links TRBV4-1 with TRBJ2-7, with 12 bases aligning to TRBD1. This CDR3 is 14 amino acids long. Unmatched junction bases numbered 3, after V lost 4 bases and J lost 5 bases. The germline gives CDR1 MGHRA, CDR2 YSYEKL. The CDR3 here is CASSPGQGAHEQYF. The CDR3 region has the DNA TGCGCCAGCAGCCCGGGACAGGGGGCCCACGAGCAGTACTTC.

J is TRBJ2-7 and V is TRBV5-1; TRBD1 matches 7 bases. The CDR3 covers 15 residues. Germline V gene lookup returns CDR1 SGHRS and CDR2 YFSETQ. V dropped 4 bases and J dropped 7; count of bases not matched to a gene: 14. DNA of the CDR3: TGCGCCAGCAGCCTCCGAGACAGGGTAGTGGGGGAGCAGTACTTC. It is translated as CASSLRDRVVGEQYF.

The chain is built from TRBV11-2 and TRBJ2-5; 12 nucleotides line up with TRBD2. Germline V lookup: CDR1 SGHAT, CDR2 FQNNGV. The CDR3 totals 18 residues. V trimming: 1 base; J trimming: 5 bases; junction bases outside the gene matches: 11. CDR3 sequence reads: CASSLALAGGALGETQYF. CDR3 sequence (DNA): TGTGCCAGCAGCTTAGCACTAGCGGGAGGCGCCTTGGGCGAGACCCAGTACTTC.

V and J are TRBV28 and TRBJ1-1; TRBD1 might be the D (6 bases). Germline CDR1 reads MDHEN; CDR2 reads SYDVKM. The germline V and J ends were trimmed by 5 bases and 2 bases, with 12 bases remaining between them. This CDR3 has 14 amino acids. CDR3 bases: TGTGCCAGCAGTCTGACACAGGGAAACACTGAAGCTTTCTTT. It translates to CASSLTQGNTEAFF.

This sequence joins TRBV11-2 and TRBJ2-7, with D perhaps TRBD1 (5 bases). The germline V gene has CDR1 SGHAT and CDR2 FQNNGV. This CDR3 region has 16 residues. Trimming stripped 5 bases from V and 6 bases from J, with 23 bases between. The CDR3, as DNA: TGTGCCAGCAGCCTCCTCGCACTGACAGAGTGGAGCGAGCAGTACTTC. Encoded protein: CASSLLALTEWSEQYF.

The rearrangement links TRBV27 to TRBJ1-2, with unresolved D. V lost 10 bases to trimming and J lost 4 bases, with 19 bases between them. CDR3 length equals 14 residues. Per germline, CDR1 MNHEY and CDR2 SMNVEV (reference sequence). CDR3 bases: TGTGCCACCAGAATCAAAAGTTGGTCCTATGGCTACACCTTC. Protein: CATRIKSWSYGYTF.

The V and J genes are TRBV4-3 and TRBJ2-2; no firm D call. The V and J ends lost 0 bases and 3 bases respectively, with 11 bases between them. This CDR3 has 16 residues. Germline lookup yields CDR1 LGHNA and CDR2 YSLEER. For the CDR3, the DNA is TGCGCCAGCAGCCAAGATGGTAATCAGCACACCGGGGAGCTGTTTTTT. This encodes CASSQDGNQHTGELFF.

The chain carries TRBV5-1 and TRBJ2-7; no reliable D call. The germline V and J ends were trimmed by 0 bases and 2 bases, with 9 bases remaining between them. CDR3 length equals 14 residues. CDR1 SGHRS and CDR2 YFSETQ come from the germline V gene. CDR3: CASSLESVAYEQYF. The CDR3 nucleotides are TGCGCCAGCAGCTTGGAGTCAGTCGCCTACGAGCAGTACTTC.